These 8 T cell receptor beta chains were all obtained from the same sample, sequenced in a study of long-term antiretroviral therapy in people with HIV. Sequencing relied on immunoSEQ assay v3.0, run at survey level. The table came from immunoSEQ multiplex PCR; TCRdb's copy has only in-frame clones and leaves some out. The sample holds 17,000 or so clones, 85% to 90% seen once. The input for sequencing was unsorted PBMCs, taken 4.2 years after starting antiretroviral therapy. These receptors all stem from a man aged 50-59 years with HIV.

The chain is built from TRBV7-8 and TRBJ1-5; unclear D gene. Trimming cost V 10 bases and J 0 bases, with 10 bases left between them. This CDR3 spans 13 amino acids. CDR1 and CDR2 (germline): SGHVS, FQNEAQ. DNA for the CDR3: TGTGCCACCACAACTTATAGCAATCAGCCCCAGCATTTT. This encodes CATTTYSNQPQHF.

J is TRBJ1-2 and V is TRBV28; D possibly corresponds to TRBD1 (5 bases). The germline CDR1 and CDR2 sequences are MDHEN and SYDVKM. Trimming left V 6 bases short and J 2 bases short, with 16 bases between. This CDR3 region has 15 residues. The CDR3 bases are TGTGCCAGCAGCCCCAGGGCCCTAGGGAACTATGGCTACACCTTC. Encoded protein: CASSPRALGNYGYTF.

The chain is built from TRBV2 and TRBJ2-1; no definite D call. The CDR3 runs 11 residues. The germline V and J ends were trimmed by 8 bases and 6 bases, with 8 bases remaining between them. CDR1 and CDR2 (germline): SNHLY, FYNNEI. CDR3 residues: CASSRTNEQFF. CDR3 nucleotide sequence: TGTGCCAGCTCTAGGACCAATGAGCAGTTCTTC.

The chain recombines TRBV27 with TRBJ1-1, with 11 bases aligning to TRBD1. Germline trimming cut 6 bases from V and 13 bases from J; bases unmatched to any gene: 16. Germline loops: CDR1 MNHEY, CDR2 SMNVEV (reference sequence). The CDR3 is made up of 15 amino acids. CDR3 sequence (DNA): TGTGCCAGCAGGAACCGGGACAGGGGGTCCATGCTTCTTTTCTTT. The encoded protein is CASRNRDRGSMLLFF.

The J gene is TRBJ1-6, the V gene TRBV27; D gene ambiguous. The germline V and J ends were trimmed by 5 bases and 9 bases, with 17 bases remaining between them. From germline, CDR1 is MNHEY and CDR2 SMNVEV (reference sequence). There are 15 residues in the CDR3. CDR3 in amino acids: CASSGVDNMGSPLHF. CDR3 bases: TGTGCCAGCAGTGGGGTTGACAACATGGGTTCACCCCTCCACTTT.

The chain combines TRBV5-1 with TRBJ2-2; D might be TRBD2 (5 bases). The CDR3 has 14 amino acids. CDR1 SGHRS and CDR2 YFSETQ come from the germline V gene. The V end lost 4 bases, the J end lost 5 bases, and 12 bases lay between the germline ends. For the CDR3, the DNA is TGCGCCAGCAGCGAGGGTCCCGGGACCGGGGAGCTGTTTTTT. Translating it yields CASSEGPGTGELFF.

CDR3 sequence: CASRIAGGQSSYNEQFF. CDR3 nucleotide sequence: TGTGCCAGCCGAATAGCGGGGGGCCAGAGCTCCTACAATGAGCAGTTCTTC. This chain uses TRBV27 with TRBJ2-1; 10 bases are a match to TRBD2. Germline-derived CDR1 and CDR2 are MNHEY and SMNVEV (reference sequence). The CDR3 totals 17 residues. V trimming: 8 bases; J trimming: 0 bases; junction bases outside the gene matches: 10.

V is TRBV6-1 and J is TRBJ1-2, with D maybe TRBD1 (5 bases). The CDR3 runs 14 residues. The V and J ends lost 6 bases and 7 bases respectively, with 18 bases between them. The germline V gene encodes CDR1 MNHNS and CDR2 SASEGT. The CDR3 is CASSPGAGWGGYTF. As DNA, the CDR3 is TGTGCCAGCAGCCCGGGTGCAGGGTGGGGTGGCTACACCTTC.